This T cell receptor beta chain came from a study of human T cells and chemical hapten exposure. Study-wide context: Sensitizing treatment utilized 2% DPC over a roughly 2 cm by roughly 2 cm portion of upper inner arm skin.

This clonotype was recorded a few times. Unique molecular identifiers were attached to individual cDNA molecules during library preparation. TCRdb redid the calling of the reads with MiXCR, one entry per CDR3 protein. Seen here are 2,500 to 3,000 distinct CDR3 sequences, over 40% observed once, and the top ten hold 11%. Germline CDR1 is MDHEN and CDR2 is SYDVKM. The CDR3 is 17 amino acids. Unmatched junction bases numbered 6, after V lost 4 bases and J lost 4 bases. Treatment meaning: therapeutic diphenylcyclopropenone sensitization with weekly scalp DPC. Sequencing was performed on whole blood, taken before DPC sensitization or 2, 6, or about 24 weeks after (not recorded which). The chain uses TRBV28 and TRBJ2-1; 14 positions match TRBD2. This clonotype was sampled from an adult with alopecia areata. Some clones in this sample may be carry-over from other donors' samples. This table probably holds off-target reads from a library built for another chain. CDR3 loop: CASSSRGLAGGYNEQFF. Here the CDR3 DNA reads TGTGCCAGCAGTTCCCGAGGACTAGCGGGAGGATACAATGAGCAGTTCTTC.